Following are 30 T cell receptor beta chains from one sample sequenced in a study of blood T cells in healthy people across ages. It was with a sample-barcoded 5' primer and a J-beta primer mix that a second PCR of roughly 7 to 12 cycles was run. TCRdb reanalysed the 5' RACE reads using MiXCR and keeps one entry per CDR3 protein. This sample has about 510,000 distinct CDR3 sequences, with roughly a quarter found just once. This sample also appeared in a second study, on T cells of mothers and their children.

The sample comprised blood. The receptors stem from a boy aged 2 to 10 in good health.

This clonotype showed up just a few times. The gene calls are TRBV5-1 and TRBJ1-2, with D uncertain. Trimming removed 4 bases at V and 8 bases at J, with 9 bases between. The CDR3 contains 11 residues. CDR1 SGHRS and CDR2 YFSETQ come from the germline V gene. CDR3 nucleotide sequence: TGCGCCAGCAGCCCCAGGTGGGGCTACACCTTC. Encoded protein: CASSPRWGYTF.

The chain carries TRBV20-1 and TRBJ2-7, with a tentative D call TRBD2 (5 bases). This CDR3 has 14 amino acids. Looked up from germline, CDR1 is DFQATT and CDR2 is SNEGSKA (reference sequence). V was trimmed by 0 bases and J by 3 bases, leaving 12 bases between them. As DNA, the CDR3 is TGCAGTGCTAGAGATAGCGAAGGAGACTACGAGCAGTACTTC. Amino acids: CSARDSEGDYEQYF.

This clonotype has more than one count but fewer than ten. The chain has TRBV29-1 and TRBJ1-2, with TRBD1 as a possible D gene (6 bases). Germline CDR1 reads SQVTM; CDR2 reads ANQGSEA. The CDR3 consists of 12 residues. V was clipped by 6 bases and J by 2 bases, with 10 bases between them. In DNA form, the CDR3 reads TGCAGCGTAGTAACAGGGAACTATGGCTACACCTTC. The encoded protein is CSVVTGNYGYTF. Looking up the rest from reference TRBV29-1 and TRBJ1-2 gives the full variable domain: SAVISQKPSRDICQRGTSLTIQCQVDSQVTMMFWYRQQPGQSLTLIATANQGSEATYESGFVIDKFPISRPNLTFSTLTVSNMSPEDSSIYLCSVVTGNYGYTFGSGTRLTVV.

The V call is TRBV9, the J call TRBJ2-7; D unclear. Trimming took 2 bases from V and 7 from J, leaving 13 bases between them. Germline V gives CDR1 SGDLS, CDR2 YYNGEE. The length of the CDR3 is 13 residues. The CDR3 DNA is TGTGCCAGCAGCGTCGGCAGTACGAGTGAGCAGTACTTC. Residues: CASSVGSTSEQYF.

The J gene is TRBJ2-3, the V gene TRBV12-3 or TRBV12-4; 7 bases line up with TRBD2. The V gene end was trimmed by 5 bases and the J gene end by 2 bases; junction bases not matched to a gene: 13. This CDR3 has 17 amino acids. The chain's CDR3 is CASSPGGSGSYTDTQYF. DNA of the CDR3: TGTGCCAGCAGTCCGGGGGGTAGCGGGTCGTACACAGATACGCAGTATTTT.

The V and J genes are TRBV7-2 and TRBJ2-1; perhaps TRBD1 as D (5 bases). The CDR3 is 15 amino acids. Trimming shortened V by 3 bases and J by 0 bases, and 9 bases separated the two germline ends. Germline lookup yields CDR1 SGHTA and CDR2 FQGNSA. In nucleotides, the CDR3 is TGTGCCAGCAGCTTTACAGGCGGCTCCTACAATGAGCAGTTCTTC. Its protein is CASSFTGGSYNEQFF. Using reference TRBV7-2 and TRBJ2-1 for the parts outside the CDR3, the full variable domain is GAGVSQSPSNKVTEKGKDVELRCDPISGHTALYWYRQSLGQGLEFLIYFQGNSAPDKSGLPSDRFSAERTGGSVSTLTIQRTQQEDSAVYLCASSFTGGSYNEQFFGPGTRLTVL.

This clonotype was picked up a small number of times. This sequence joins TRBV9 and TRBJ1-2; D unclear. The CDR3 contains 14 residues. Trimming stripped 0 bases from V and 4 bases from J, with 10 bases between. Germline CDR1 is SGDLS and CDR2 is YYNGEE. CDR3: CASSVESSIYGYTF. The CDR3 bases are TGTGCCAGCAGCGTAGAGTCGAGCATCTATGGCTACACCTTC.

The DNA for the CDR3 is TGCAGCCTCCGGACGGCACAAGAGACCCAGTACTTC. This codes for CSLRTAQETQYF. J is TRBJ2-5 and V is TRBV29-1; D gene uncertain. Trimming pared 8 bases from V and 2 bases from J, leaving 12 bases between. CDR3 size: 12 residues. Germline V lookup: CDR1 SQVTM, CDR2 ANQGSEA.

Worth noting for this clonotype: This sequence may be a read error, since a much larger clone differs from it by one base. The V gene is TRBV10-3, the J gene TRBJ2-7; D is perhaps TRBD1 (6 bases). This CDR3 has 12 residues. Trimming took 3 bases from V and 4 from J, leaving 7 bases between them. Germline V gene sequence: CDR1 ENHRY, CDR2 SYGVKD. Here the CDR3 DNA reads TGTGCCATCAGTGACAGGGGTTACGAGCAGTACTTC. Amino acid sequence: CAISDRGYEQYF.

The rearrangement links TRBV29-1 to TRBJ2-7, with TRBD2 identical over 10 bases. The CDR3 loop spans 13 amino acids. CDR1 SQVTM and CDR2 ANQGSEA come from the germline V gene. The trim removed 5 bases at V and 4 bases at J, leaving 5 bases unmatched. The CDR3: CSVILAGPYEQYF. CDR3 in DNA: TGCAGCGTTATACTAGCGGGACCTTACGAGCAGTACTTC.

The CDR3 region has the DNA TGTGCCAGCAGCCCGGAGCGTACCAGCTCCTACAATGAGCAGTTCTTC. This gives the protein CASSPERTSSYNEQFF. The chain combines TRBV6-2 or TRBV6-3 with TRBJ2-1; D is undetermined. Trimming cost V 6 bases and J 0 bases, with 15 bases left between them. This CDR3 comprises 16 residues. Germline CDR1 MNHEY, CDR2 SVGEGT.

The V call is TRBV3-1, the J call TRBJ2-4, with 10 bases fitting TRBD2. CDR3 length equals 16 residues. The ends lost 1 base at V and 8 bases at J; junction bases unmatched: 8. Germline-derived CDR1 and CDR2 are LGHDT and YNNKEL (reference sequence). Here the CDR3 DNA reads TGTGCCAGCAGCCAAGCTCCTAGCGGGAGTCTGTACATTCAGTACTTC. Its translation is CASSQAPSGSLYIQYF.

The sample holds a few counts of this clonotype. J is TRBJ2-1 and V is TRBV10-3, with 16 bases identical to TRBD2. Germline assignment: CDR1 ENHRY and CDR2 SYGVKD. V trimming: 6 bases; J trimming: 4 bases; junction bases outside the gene matches: 9. The CDR3 is made up of 18 amino acids. CDR3 DNA sequence: TGTGCCATCAGGGCCGGGACTAGCGGGAGGGAGTCATACAATGAGCAGTTCTTC. Translated: CAIRAGTSGRESYNEQFF.

This clonotype was seen a few times. This chain links TRBV6-5 with TRBJ2-5, with TRBD1 matching over 8 bases. V gave up 2 bases and J gave up 5 bases; unmatched junction bases: 7. Germline V CDR1 and CDR2: MNHEY, SVGAGI. The CDR3 has 15 residues. CDR3 residues: CASSYAGQGVETQYF. CDR3 nucleotide sequence: TGTGCCAGCAGTTACGCCGGACAGGGAGTGGAGACCCAGTACTTC.

This clonotype was found a few times. The chain carries TRBV18 and TRBJ1-1; D is unclear. The CDR3 length is 13 residues. Trimming removed 4 bases at V and 3 bases at J, with 9 bases between. Per the germline V gene, CDR1 is KGHSH and CDR2 is LQKENI. CDR3 protein: CASSLWADTEAFF. CDR3 nucleotide sequence: TGTGCCAGCTCACTCTGGGCGGACACTGAAGCTTTCTTT. Full variable domain (missing parts from reference TRBV18 and TRBJ1-1): NAGVMQNPRHLVRRRGQEARLRCSPMKGHSHVYWYRQLPEEGLKFMVYLQKENIIDESGMPKERFSAEFPKEGPSILRIQQVVRGDSAAYFCASSLWADTEAFFGQGTRLTVV.

The sample holds a few counts of this clonotype. This chain connects TRBV29-1 to TRBJ2-7; 9 bases line up with TRBD2. With V trimmed by 3 bases and J by 2 bases, 5 bases remained unmatched. Germline assignment: CDR1 SQVTM and CDR2 ANQGSEA. The CDR3 loop spans 14 amino acids. This chain's CDR3 is CSVEGAGGAYEQYF. DNA of the CDR3: TGCAGCGTTGAGGGAGCGGGAGGAGCCTACGAGCAGTACTTC.

This rearrangement joins TRBV20-1 to TRBJ1-5; D not certain. Germline V gives CDR1 DFQATT, CDR2 SNEGSKA (reference sequence). V lost 4 bases and J lost 2, with 15 bases in between. This CDR3 comprises 15 residues. CDR3 in DNA: TGCAGTGCTATCCGGACCAATAGCCGCAATCAGCCCCAGCATTTT. This codes for CSAIRTNSRNQPQHF.

CDR3: CASSPDVDKLYEQYF. The DNA for the CDR3 is TGTGCCAGCAGCCCAGACGTCGATAAACTCTACGAGCAGTACTTC. The rearrangement links TRBV6-6 to TRBJ2-7; the D is unclear. Germline V gives CDR1 MNHNY, CDR2 SVGAGI (reference sequence). The CDR3 is 15 residues long. The V and J ends lost 6 bases and 3 bases respectively, with 18 bases between them.

The V gene is TRBV7-2, the J gene TRBJ2-1; the match to TRBD2 covers 8 bases. The CDR3 has 16 residues. CDR1 and CDR2 from the germline V gene are SGHTA and FQGNSA. V was pared by 0 bases and J by 2 bases, with 3 bases of the junction left unmatched. The CDR3 reads CASSLAGLGTYNEQFF. As DNA, the CDR3 is TGTGCCAGCAGCTTAGCGGGACTAGGGACCTACAATGAGCAGTTCTTC. The whole variable domain, remainder taken from reference TRBV7-2 and TRBJ2-1, is GAGVSQSPSNKVTEKGKDVELRCDPISGHTALYWYRQSLGQGLEFLIYFQGNSAPDKSGLPSDRFSAERTGGSVSTLTIQRTQQEDSAVYLCASSLAGLGTYNEQFFGPGTRLTVL.

This clonotype was seen a handful of times. The chain employs TRBV10-3 and TRBJ2-6; tentatively, D is TRBD1 (5 bases). The CDR3 runs to 16 residues. Trimming cost V 4 bases and J 4 bases, with 14 bases left between them. The germline CDR1 and CDR2 sequences are ENHRY and SYGVKD. The chain's CDR3 is CAISAIQGAGANVLTF. The CDR3 nucleotides are TGTGCCATCAGTGCTATTCAGGGCGCAGGGGCCAACGTCCTGACTTTC.

This clonotype was seen more than once but under ten times. The chain combines TRBV11-2 with TRBJ2-5; TRBD2 matches 12 bases. There are 15 residues in the CDR3. Germline lookup yields CDR1 SGHAT and CDR2 FQNNGV. Unmatched junction bases numbered 5, after V lost 5 bases and J lost 4 bases. The CDR3 region is CASSITGLAGETQYF. The CDR3 DNA reads as TGTGCCAGCAGCATCACGGGACTAGCGGGAGAGACCCAGTACTTC.

The J gene is TRBJ2-7, the V gene TRBV9; 8 bases are a match to TRBD2. The CDR3 contains 15 residues. V gave up 4 bases and J gave up 4 bases; unmatched junction bases: 10. CDR1 is SGDLS, CDR2 YYNGEE, per germline. The CDR3 DNA reads TGTGCCAGCAGCCCTCTACCGGGGGGGAATTACGAGCAGTACTTC. It codes for CASSPLPGGNYEQYF.

The CDR3 sequence is CASSYRGQDLNQPQHF. CDR3 nucleotide sequence: TGTGCCAGCAGTTACCGAGGCCAAGACCTCAATCAGCCCCAGCATTTT. The genes are TRBV6-6 and TRBJ1-5; D unclear. The CDR3 spans 16 residues. Trimming stripped 2 bases from V and 3 bases from J, with 14 bases between. Germline V CDR1 and CDR2: MNHNY, SVGAGI (reference sequence).

Here the CDR3 reads CASSLMASSYNEQFF. In DNA, the CDR3 is TGCGCCAGCAGCTTGATGGCTAGCTCTTACAATGAGCAGTTCTTC. The rearrangement joins TRBV5-1 to TRBJ2-1, with D possibly TRBD2 on 5 matching bases. V was clipped by 1 base and J by 4 bases, with 12 bases between them. The CDR3 is 15 amino acids. CDR1 is SGHRS, CDR2 YFSETQ, per germline.

This clonotype was found a few times. V gene TRBV7-6 combines with J gene TRBJ2-5, with D hard to call. Germline V gene sequence: CDR1 SGHVS, CDR2 FNYEAQ. This CDR3 comprises 12 residues. Trimming removed 1 base at V and 9 bases at J, with 9 bases between. The CDR3 bases are TGTGCCAGCAGCTTAGGGGCCTACGCCCAGTACTTC. Protein product: CASSLGAYAQYF.

The table lists this clonotype with a few counts. The V and J genes are TRBV5-1 and TRBJ1-2, with a tentative D call TRBD1 (6 bases). This CDR3 spans 13 amino acids. The germline V gene encodes CDR1 SGHRS and CDR2 YFSETQ. Trimming removed 4 bases at V and 2 bases at J, with 9 bases between. The CDR3 DNA is TGCGCCAGCAGCAGGGACAACAACTATGGCTACACCTTC. Translating it yields CASSRDNNYGYTF.

The V call is TRBV29-1, the J call TRBJ2-3; D is ambiguous. V was clipped by 0 bases and J by 9 bases, with 7 bases between them. The CDR3 covers 11 residues. The germline gives CDR1 SQVTM, CDR2 ANQGSEA. The CDR3 sequence: CSVEDSSTQYF. As DNA, the CDR3 is TGCAGCGTTGAAGATTCATCGACGCAGTATTTT.

The chain uses TRBV7-6 and TRBJ1-3; 9 nucleotides match TRBD1. V shed 5 bases and J 0 bases; nucleotides not matched to a gene: 8. The CDR3 is 17 amino acids. Germline V gene data show CDR1 as SGHVS and CDR2 as FNYEAQ. The chain's CDR3 is CASSPGPGQGSGNTIYF. CDR3 sequence (DNA): TGTGCCAGCAGCCCGGGGCCGGGACAGGGCTCTGGAAACACCATATATTTT.

The chain is built from TRBV7-2 and TRBJ2-7; D assignment may be TRBD1 or TRBD2 (6 bases each). The tail of the sequence fits TRBJ2-5 better, so the J call may be wrong. This CDR3 is 13 amino acids long. From germline, CDR1 is SGHTA and CDR2 FQGNSA. CDR3 sequence reads: CASTQEGGETQYF. CDR3 nucleotide sequence: TGTGCCAGCACCCAGGAAGGGGGGGAGACCCAGTACTTC.

The CDR3 protein is CASRGLAGGGTQYF. For the CDR3, the DNA is TGTGCCAGCAGGGGTTTGGCGGGGGGAGGTACGCAGTATTTT. V is TRBV11-2 and J is TRBJ2-3; 8 nucleotides match TRBD2. There are 14 residues in the CDR3. V dropped 6 bases and J dropped 8; count of bases not matched to a gene: 10. Germline lookup yields CDR1 SGHAT and CDR2 FQNNGV.